The present T cell receptor beta chain was sequenced within a study of CD8+ T cells in alopecia areata. Study-level information: Transfer of skin from roughly 6-12-month-old C3H/HeJ graft donors with spontaneous alopecia was made to approximately 7-11-week-old female C3H/HeJ mice.

This CDR3 is built from 13 residues. Germline loops: CDR1 NSQYPW, CDR2 LRSPGD (reference sequence). Cutaneous lymph node cells were pooled, and they were sorted using CD4, CD8alpha, NKG2D, NKG2ACE and other markers. TCR sequencing used cDNA made by reverse transcription of extracted RNA. The data were produced by immunoSEQ multiplex PCR, yet TCRdb's version contains in-frame clones alone and is incomplete. Singletons are absent from the sample, which has more than 250,000 clones. Notes on this clone: Its antigen remains unidentified. Mouse gene names and germline throughout. The read halts 4 residues ahead of the CDR3 end, with the missing end drawn from the germline J gene.

The study's findings and limits: Scalp samples also contribute reads from the resident alphabeta T cells found in normal skin. Higher clonality than in normal scalp was seen in lesional scalp, especially alopecia totalis/universalis.

The sequence came from a C3H/HeJ mouse with alopecia areata. For the strain, the MHC haplotype given is H2-k. The chain employs TRBV1 and TRBJ2-7; 8 bases align to TRBD2. Sequenced: CD4+ T cells sorted from a lymph node. The CDR3 spells CTCSAGGDDEQYF. The sequenced part of the CDR3 DNA is TGCACCTGCAGTGCTGGGGGGGATGAT.